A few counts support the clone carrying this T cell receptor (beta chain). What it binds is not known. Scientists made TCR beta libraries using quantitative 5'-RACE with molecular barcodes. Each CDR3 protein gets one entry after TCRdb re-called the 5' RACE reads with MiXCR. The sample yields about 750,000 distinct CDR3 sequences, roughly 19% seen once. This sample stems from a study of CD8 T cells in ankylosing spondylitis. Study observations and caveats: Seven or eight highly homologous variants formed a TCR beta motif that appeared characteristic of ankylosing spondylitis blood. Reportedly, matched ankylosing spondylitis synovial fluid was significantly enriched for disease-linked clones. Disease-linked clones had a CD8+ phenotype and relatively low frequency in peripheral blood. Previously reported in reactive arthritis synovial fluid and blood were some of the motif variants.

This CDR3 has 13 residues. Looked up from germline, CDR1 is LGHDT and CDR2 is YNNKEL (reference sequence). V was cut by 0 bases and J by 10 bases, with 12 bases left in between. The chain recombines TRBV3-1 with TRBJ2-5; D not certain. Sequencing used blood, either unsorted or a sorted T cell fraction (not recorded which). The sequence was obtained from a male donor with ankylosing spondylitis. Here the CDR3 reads CASSQDRGTVQYF. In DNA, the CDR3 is TGTGCCAGCAGCCAAGATCGCGGCACGGTCCAGTACTTC.